This T cell receptor beta chain was documented in a study of shared clonotypes between healthy human individuals. Study at large: The people who gave samples were a couple of women and a few men aged 18 to 49.

Notes on the study in general: Naive subsets tended to show greater estimated richness than memory subsets.

With respect to this clone: The antigen is not known.

The naive CD8 population came from CD45RO-negative cells selected for CCR7, without terminally differentiated effector memory CD45RA+ cells. The deep-level immunoSEQ assay was used. Assay: immunoSEQ multiplex PCR; the TCRdb copy retains only in-frame clones and omits some. Of 2 million to 2.5 million clones in the sample, 90% to 95% were seen once. Deletions cut 6 bases from V and 3 bases from J, with 14 bases between. The CDR3 extends over 15 amino acids. CDR1 and CDR2 (germline): MNHNY, SVGAGI (reference sequence). Sequencing was done on a sample of naive CD8+ T cells from PBMCs. The clonotype was recovered from a man aged 18 to 29 in good health. Some clones in this sample may be carry-over from other donors' samples. The chain uses TRBV6-6 and TRBJ1-4; perhaps TRBD1 as D (6 bases). The CDR3 here is CASRYQQGSNEKLFF. For the CDR3, the DNA is TGTGCCAGCAGATACCAACAGGGCTCTAATGAAAAACTGTTTTTT.